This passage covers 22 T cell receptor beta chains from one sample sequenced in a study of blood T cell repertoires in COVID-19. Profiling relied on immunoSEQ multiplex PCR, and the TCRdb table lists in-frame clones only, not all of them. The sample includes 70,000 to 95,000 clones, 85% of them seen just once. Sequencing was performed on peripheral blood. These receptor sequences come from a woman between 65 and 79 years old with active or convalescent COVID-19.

This CDR3 is CASSLVNRGYQETQYF. The DNA for the CDR3 is TGTGCCAGCAGCTTGGTCAACAGGGGATACCAAGAGACCCAGTACTTC. The chain uses TRBV5-5 and TRBJ2-5; TRBD1 matches 7 bases. V lost 0 bases and J lost 0; bases outside the gene matches: 5. The germline CDR1 and CDR2 sequences are SGHKS and YYEKEE (reference sequence). There are 16 residues in the CDR3.

Here the CDR3 reads CASSPDRGGYGYTF. The CDR3 region has the DNA TGTGCCAGCAGCCCAGACAGGGGAGGCTATGGCTACACCTTC. The chain has TRBV5-4 and TRBJ1-2, with 8 bases matching TRBD1. CDR1 and CDR2 from the germline V gene are SGHNT and YYREEE (reference sequence). Trimming cost V 4 bases and J 4 bases; bases outside gene matches: 6. The CDR3 runs to 14 residues.

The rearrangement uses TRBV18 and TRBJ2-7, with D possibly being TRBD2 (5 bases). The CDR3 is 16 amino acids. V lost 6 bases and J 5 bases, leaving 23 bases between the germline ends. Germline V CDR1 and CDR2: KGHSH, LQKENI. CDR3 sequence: CASSPEPGMDSDEQYF. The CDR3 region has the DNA TGTGCCAGCTCCCCCGAGCCGGGGATGGATAGCGACGAGCAGTACTTC.

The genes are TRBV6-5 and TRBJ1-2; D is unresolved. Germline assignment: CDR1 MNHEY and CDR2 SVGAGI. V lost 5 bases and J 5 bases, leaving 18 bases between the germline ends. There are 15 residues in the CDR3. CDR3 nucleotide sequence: TGTGCCAGCAGTCCCCGGTCAGGCCTACTTTATGGCTACACCTTC. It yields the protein CASSPRSGLLYGYTF.

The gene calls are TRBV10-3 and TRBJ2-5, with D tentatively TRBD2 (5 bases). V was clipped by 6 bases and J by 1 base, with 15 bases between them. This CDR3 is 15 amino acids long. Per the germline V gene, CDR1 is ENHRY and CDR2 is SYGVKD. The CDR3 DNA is TGTGCCATCAGACGCGGTAGTGCGGGCCAAGAGACCCAGTACTTC. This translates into CAIRRGSAGQETQYF.

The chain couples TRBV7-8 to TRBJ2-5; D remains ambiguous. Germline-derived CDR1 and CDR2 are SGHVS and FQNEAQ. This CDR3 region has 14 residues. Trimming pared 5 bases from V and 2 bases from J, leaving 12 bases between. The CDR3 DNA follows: TGTGCCAGCAGCCCAAGGAGCTTTCAAGAGACCCAGTACTTC. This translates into CASSPRSFQETQYF.

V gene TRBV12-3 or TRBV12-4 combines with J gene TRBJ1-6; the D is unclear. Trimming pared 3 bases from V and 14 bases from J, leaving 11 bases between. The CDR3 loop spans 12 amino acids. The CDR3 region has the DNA TGTGCCAGCAGTTTCGGACGGGGAGCCCTCCACTTT. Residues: CASSFGRGALHF.

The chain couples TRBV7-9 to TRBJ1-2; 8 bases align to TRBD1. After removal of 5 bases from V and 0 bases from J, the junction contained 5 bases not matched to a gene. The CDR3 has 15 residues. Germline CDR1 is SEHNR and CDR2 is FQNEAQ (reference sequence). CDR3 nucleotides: TGTGCCAGCAGCGAACCGACAGGGGCTAACTATGGCTACACCTTC. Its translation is CASSEPTGANYGYTF.

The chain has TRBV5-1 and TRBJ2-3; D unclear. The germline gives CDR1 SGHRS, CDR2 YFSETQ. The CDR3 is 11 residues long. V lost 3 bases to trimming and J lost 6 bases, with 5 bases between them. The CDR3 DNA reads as TGCGCCAGCAGCTCGGGTGATACGCAGTATTTT. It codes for CASSSGDTQYF.

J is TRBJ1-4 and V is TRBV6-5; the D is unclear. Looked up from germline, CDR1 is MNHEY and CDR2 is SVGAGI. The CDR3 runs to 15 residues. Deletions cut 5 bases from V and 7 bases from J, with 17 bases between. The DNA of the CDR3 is TGTGCCAGCAGTCCCCCTGGGTGGGGAGGTGAAAAACTGTTTTTT. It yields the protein CASSPPGWGGEKLFF.

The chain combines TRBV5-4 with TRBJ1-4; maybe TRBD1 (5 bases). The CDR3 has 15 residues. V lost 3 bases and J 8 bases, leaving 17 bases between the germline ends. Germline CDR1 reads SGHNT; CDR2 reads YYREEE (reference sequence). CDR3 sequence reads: CASSSGGAGGEKLFF. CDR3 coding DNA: TGTGCCAGCAGCTCCGGCGGGGCGGGGGGGGAAAAACTGTTTTTT.

CDR3 sequence: CASSNFPLGGAVNEQYF. In nucleotides, the CDR3 is TGTGCCAGCAGCAATTTCCCCTTAGGGGGCGCGGTAAACGAGCAGTACTTC. The chain is built from TRBV21-1 and TRBJ2-7; TRBD1 is taken as the D call from the table, unchecked against the DNA. TRBV21-1 is a pseudogene locus. The CDR3 sequence is 17 residues long.

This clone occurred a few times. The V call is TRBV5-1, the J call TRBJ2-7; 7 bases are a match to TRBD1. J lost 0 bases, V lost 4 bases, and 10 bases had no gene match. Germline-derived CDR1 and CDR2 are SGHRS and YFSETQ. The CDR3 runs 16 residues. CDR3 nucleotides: TGCGCCAGCAGCCCCACGCCGGGACAGAGCTCCTACGAGCAGTACTTC. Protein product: CASSPTPGQSSYEQYF.

The CDR3 region has the DNA TGTGCCAGCAGTTTCACGGGGGGGCGGGTGAATGAGCAGTTCTTC. Translation gives CASSFTGGRVNEQFF. The V gene is TRBV7-6, the J gene TRBJ2-1, with 8 positions matching TRBD2. This CDR3 region has 15 residues. CDR1 is SGHVS and CDR2 is FNYEAQ in the germline V gene. V was clipped by 6 bases and J by 7 bases; unmatched bases: 11.

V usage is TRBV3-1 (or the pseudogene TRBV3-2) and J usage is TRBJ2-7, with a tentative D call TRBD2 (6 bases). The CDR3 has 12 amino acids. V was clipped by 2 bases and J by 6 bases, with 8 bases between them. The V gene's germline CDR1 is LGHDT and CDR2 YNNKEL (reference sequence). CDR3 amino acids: CASSQRGFEQYF. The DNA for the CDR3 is TGTGCCAGCAGCCAACGGGGGTTCGAGCAGTACTTC.

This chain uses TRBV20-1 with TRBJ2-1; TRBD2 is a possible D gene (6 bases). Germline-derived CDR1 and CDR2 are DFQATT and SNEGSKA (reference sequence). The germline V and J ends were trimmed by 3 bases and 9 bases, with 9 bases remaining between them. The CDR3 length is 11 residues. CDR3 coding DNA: TGCAGTGCTAGGGGGGGTCCTGAGCAGTTCTTC. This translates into CSARGGPEQFF.

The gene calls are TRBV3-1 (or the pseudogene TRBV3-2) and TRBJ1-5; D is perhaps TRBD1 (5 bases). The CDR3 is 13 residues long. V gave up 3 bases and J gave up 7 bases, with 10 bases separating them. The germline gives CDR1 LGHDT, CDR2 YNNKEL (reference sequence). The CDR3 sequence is CASSQMTVQPQHF. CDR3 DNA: TGTGCCAGCAGCCAGATGACAGTCCAGCCCCAGCATTTT.

CDR3 coding DNA: TGTGCCAGTAGTCCTATGACAGGGAACTATGGCTACACCTTC. It encodes CASSPMTGNYGYTF. The chain employs TRBV19 and TRBJ1-2, with TRBD1 identical over 7 bases. The CDR3 totals 14 residues. Germline values: CDR1 LNHDA, CDR2 SQIVND (reference sequence). Trimming cost V 5 bases and J 2 bases; bases outside gene matches: 5.

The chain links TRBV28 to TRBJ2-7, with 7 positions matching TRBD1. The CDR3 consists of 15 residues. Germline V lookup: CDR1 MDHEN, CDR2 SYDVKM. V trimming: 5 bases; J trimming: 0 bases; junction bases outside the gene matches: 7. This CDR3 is CASSTRQGISYEQYF. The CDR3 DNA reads TGTGCCAGCAGTACTCGACAGGGCATCTCCTACGAGCAGTACTTC.

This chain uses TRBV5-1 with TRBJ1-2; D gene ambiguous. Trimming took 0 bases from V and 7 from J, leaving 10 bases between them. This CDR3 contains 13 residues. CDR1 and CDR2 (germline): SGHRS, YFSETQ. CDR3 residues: CASSLESFGGYTF. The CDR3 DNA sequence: TGCGCCAGCAGCTTGGAAAGTTTCGGTGGCTACACCTTC.

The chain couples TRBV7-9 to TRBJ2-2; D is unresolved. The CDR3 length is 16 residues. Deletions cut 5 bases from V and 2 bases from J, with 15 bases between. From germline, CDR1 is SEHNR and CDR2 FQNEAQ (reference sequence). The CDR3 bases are TGTGCCAGCAGCCCCTTCGGGTCAGTAAACACCGGGGAGCTGTTTTTT. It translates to CASSPFGSVNTGELFF.

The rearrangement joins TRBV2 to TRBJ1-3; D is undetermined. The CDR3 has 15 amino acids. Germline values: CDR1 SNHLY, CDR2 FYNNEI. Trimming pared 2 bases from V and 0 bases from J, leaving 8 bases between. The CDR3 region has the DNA TGTGCCAGCAGTGAACAGGTTATCTCTGGAAACACCATATATTTT. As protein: CASSEQVISGNTIYF.